A single sample is the source of the 5 T cell receptor beta chains below, sequenced in a study of cytomegalovirus exposure and HLA in healthy donors. 13 Jbeta primers and 60 Vbeta primers were used for the PCR. Generated by immunoSEQ multiplex PCR, the TCRdb table keeps only in-frame clones and is missing some. Of approximately 250,000 clones listed, roughly 84% are singletons. The sample comprised PBMCs. The receptors originated from a girl aged 2 to 10 in good health and CMV-seronegative.

This rearrangement joins TRBV5-1 to TRBJ1-1, with D possibly TRBD1 on 5 matching bases. Trimming stripped 4 bases from V and 0 bases from J, with 22 bases between. CDR3 length: 18 residues. Germline loops: CDR1 SGHRS, CDR2 YFSETQ. CDR3 in DNA: TGCGCCAGCAGCCTCAAGGGGCGGGGGTCTTCATTGAACACTGAAGCTTTCTTT. Translating it yields CASSLKGRGSSLNTEAFF.

V and J are TRBV5-6 and TRBJ2-3; TRBD2 matches 8 bases. J gave up 1 base and V 4 bases, and 8 bases lay outside the gene matches. CDR1 is SGHDT and CDR2 is YYEEEE in the germline V gene. The CDR3 extends over 16 amino acids. CDR3 amino acids: CASSPAAGDRTDTQYF. The CDR3 DNA follows: TGTGCCAGCAGCCCGGCAGCGGGAGACCGCACAGATACGCAGTATTTT.

This clone was observed once. The chain has TRBV18 and TRBJ2-6; no firm D call. V gave up 6 bases and J gave up 0 bases, with 3 bases separating them. This CDR3 is 13 amino acids long. Looked up from germline, CDR1 is KGHSH and CDR2 is LQKENI. The CDR3 sequence is CASSNSGANVLTF. The CDR3 DNA is TGTGCCAGCTCCAACTCTGGGGCCAACGTCCTGACTTTC.

This clone was detected once. The rearrangement links TRBV6-4 to TRBJ2-1, with 8 bases that match TRBD2. Germline V CDR1 and CDR2: MRHNA, SNTAGT. V was clipped by 7 bases and J by 9 bases; unmatched bases: 26. The CDR3 is 19 residues long. The DNA of the CDR3 is TGTGCCAGCACCCTACTGCCCCTTGTAGCGGGACAAGATGCGGGTGAGCAGTTCTTC. Protein: CASTLLPLVAGQDAGEQFF.

CDR3 coding DNA: TGTGCCATCAGTGAAGGGGGCCGGCAGACCCAGTACTTC. Protein sequence: CAISEGGRQTQYF. The chain combines TRBV10-3 with TRBJ2-5, with TRBD1 matching over 7 bases. J lost 6 bases, V lost 3 bases, and 4 bases had no gene match. Germline V CDR1 and CDR2: ENHRY, SYGVKD. This CDR3 spans 13 amino acids.